Below are 9 T cell receptor beta chains sequenced from a single sample in a study of T cells expressing NK-cell markers. From its re-call of the 5' RACE reads, TCRdb lists each CDR3 protein once, without DNA. The table for this sample gives about 370,000 distinct CDR3 sequences. Sequenced material: blood T cells: a sorted CD56 or NKG2C T cell subset, CD4+ or CD8+ T cells, or bulk PBMC T cells (not recorded which). The receptors were gathered from a woman aged 45-65 years in good health.

The CDR3 loop reads CASAPVQDTQYF. This chain connects TRBV12-5 to TRBJ2-3; TCRdb gives TRBD1 as the D gene, but with no DNA this cannot be confirmed. CDR3 size: 12 residues. Germline-derived CDR1 and CDR2 are LGHNT and FRNRAP.

The chain has TRBV29-1 and TRBJ1-1. Germline V CDR1 and CDR2: SQVTM, ANQGSEA. CDR3 length: 11 residues. The chain's CDR3 is CSVRRPAEAFF.

The chain has TRBV11-2 and TRBJ2-7; TCRdb picks TRBD1, but there is no DNA to check that call. The CDR3 loop spans 13 amino acids. The germline gives CDR1 SGHAT, CDR2 FQNNGV. The chain's CDR3 is CASSLETEYEQYF.

The J gene is TRBJ2-2, the V gene TRBV5-8. This CDR3 region has 13 residues. CDR1 SGHTS and CDR2 YDEGEE come from the germline V gene. CDR3 residues: CASSLRGMGELFF.

Here the CDR3 reads CASSYMGRETQYF. The gene calls are TRBV6-5 and TRBJ2-5. The CDR3 runs 13 residues. Germline assignment: CDR1 MNHEY and CDR2 SVGAGI.

This sequence joins TRBV27 and TRBJ2-1. This CDR3 is built from 13 residues. Germline assignment: CDR1 MNHEY and CDR2 SMNVEV (reference sequence). This CDR3 reads CASSFGSHSEQFF.

The rearrangement uses TRBV7-6 and TRBJ2-1; without DNA, the TCRdb call of TRBD2 cannot be checked. In germline, CDR1 is SGHVS, CDR2 FNYEAQ. The CDR3 has 16 amino acids. The CDR3 region is CASSLGAGGPGDEQFF. The entire variable domain, with the rest obtained from reference TRBV7-6 and TRBJ2-1, is as follows: GAGVSQSPRYKVTKRGQDVALRCDPISGHVSLYWYRQALGQGPEFLTYFNYEAQQDKSGLPNDRFSAERPEGSISTLTIQRTEQRDSAMYRCASSLGAGGPGDEQFFGPGTRLTVL.

The genes are TRBV21-1 and TRBJ2-5; without DNA, the TCRdb call of TRBD1 cannot be checked. TRBV21-1 is annotated as a pseudogene. There are 14 residues in the CDR3. The CDR3 protein is CAPRPGGNGETQYF.

The gene calls are TRBV20-1 and TRBJ2-1; the D call from TCRdb, TRBD1, cannot be confirmed without DNA. From germline, CDR1 is DFQATT and CDR2 SNEGSKA (reference sequence). The CDR3 is 13 residues long. This CDR3 reads CSALAGEGNEQFF.